Below are 29 T cell receptor beta chains sequenced from a single sample in a study of cytomegalovirus exposure and HLA in healthy donors. PCR was performed using 60 Vbeta and 13 Jbeta primers. Profiling relied on immunoSEQ multiplex PCR, and the TCRdb table lists in-frame clones only, not all of them. The data contain fewer than 150,000 clones, around 77% of them singletons. The sequencing sample was made of PBMCs. The origin of the receptors is a woman aged 25 to 39 in good health and CMV-seropositive.

J is TRBJ1-5 and V is TRBV18; no reliable D call. This CDR3 comprises 13 residues. Germline values: CDR1 KGHSH, CDR2 LQKENI. V lost 8 bases and J 1 base, leaving 9 bases between the germline ends. The CDR3 is CASAWQSNQPQHF. The DNA for the CDR3 is TGTGCCAGCGCCTGGCAAAGCAATCAGCCCCAGCATTTT.

The chain employs TRBV9 and TRBJ2-7; tentative D call: TRBD2 (5 bases). CDR1 is SGDLS, CDR2 YYNGEE, per germline. Trimming cost V 4 bases and J 3 bases, with 14 bases left between them. CDR3 length equals 14 residues. DNA for the CDR3: TGTGCCAGCAGCTCACAGCCGGGGAACTACGAGCAGTACTTC. This codes for CASSSQPGNYEQYF.

The chain recombines TRBV19 with TRBJ1-5, with TRBD1 matching 10 bases. The germline gives CDR1 LNHDA, CDR2 SQIVND (reference sequence). V shed 4 bases and J 7 bases; nucleotides not matched to a gene: 7. The CDR3 consists of 15 residues. CDR3 protein: CASSTTGGLGQPQHF. The CDR3 DNA reads TGTGCCAGTAGTACGACAGGGGGCCTCGGGCAGCCCCAGCATTTT.

The chain uses TRBV4-1 and TRBJ2-2, with D perhaps matching TRBD2 (6 bases). This CDR3 region has 15 residues. Between the trimmed V and J ends, which lost 2 bases and 2 bases, there was a span of 9 bases. CDR1 and CDR2 (germline): MGHRA, YSYEKL. DNA of the CDR3: TGCGCCAGCAGCCAATTTAGCGGTAACACCGGGGAGCTGTTTTTT. This sequence encodes CASSQFSGNTGELFF.

About this clone itself: Relative to the germline gene, one junction end is altered; a read error may explain this. The chain's CDR3 is CSSSRTGQEYF. The CDR3 DNA is TGTTCCAGCAGCCGCACGGGACAGGAGTACTTC. The chain has TRBV7-9 and TRBJ2-5; 8 bases map to TRBD1. Germline-derived CDR1 and CDR2 are SEHNR and FQNEAQ (reference sequence). CDR3 length: 11 amino acids.

CDR3 sequence (DNA): TGTGCCAGCAGTCAACAGGGGCCCGCCAAAAACATTCAGTACTTC. Amino acid sequence: CASSQQGPAKNIQYF. The genes are TRBV27 and TRBJ2-4, with TRBD1 identical over 7 bases. V lost 5 bases and J lost 1; bases outside the gene matches: 5. Germline V gene lookup returns CDR1 MNHEY and CDR2 SMNVEV (reference sequence). The CDR3 contains 15 residues.

The chain employs TRBV7-9 and TRBJ2-1; TRBD2 matches at 12 bases. CDR3 length: 17 residues. The germline CDR1 and CDR2 sequences are SEHNR and FQNEAQ (reference sequence). J lost 8 bases, V lost 5 bases, and 13 bases had no gene match. The CDR3 loop reads CASSRWTTSGSLDEQFF. CDR3 in DNA: TGTGCCAGCAGCCGTTGGACGACTAGCGGGAGTCTGGATGAGCAGTTCTTC.

This clone occurred a few times. CDR3 coding DNA: TGTGCCAGCTATGAGACCGGGACAGGGAACCAGCCCCAGCATTTT. Its translation is CASYETGTGNQPQHF. J is TRBJ1-5 and V is TRBV28, with 9 bases identical to TRBD1. The V gene's germline CDR1 is MDHEN and CDR2 SYDVKM. This CDR3 is 15 amino acids long. J gave up 7 bases and V 8 bases, and 12 bases lay outside the gene matches.

The chain combines TRBV5-1 with TRBJ1-1, with D perhaps TRBD1 (5 bases). V lost 4 bases to trimming and J lost 3 bases, with 13 bases between them. Germline V gene sequence: CDR1 SGHRS, CDR2 YFSETQ. The CDR3 covers 14 residues. Here the CDR3 DNA reads TGCGCCAGCAGCATCTTAGACAGAGACACTGAAGCTTTCTTT. Translation: CASSILDRDTEAFF.

The genes are TRBV28 and TRBJ2-1; the match to TRBD2 covers 13 bases. V shed 9 bases and J 5 bases; nucleotides not matched to a gene: 4. CDR1 is MDHEN, CDR2 SYDVKM, per germline. The length of the CDR3 is 14 residues. In DNA form, the CDR3 reads TGTGCCAGTGAGGGACTAGCGGGAAACAATGAGCAGTTCTTC. Translation gives CASEGLAGNNEQFF.

A few counts support this clone. This chain links TRBV11-2 with TRBJ1-6; TRBD1 agrees at 7 bases. The CDR3 length is 15 residues. V lost 1 base and J lost 5; bases outside the gene matches: 2. CDR1 is SGHAT and CDR2 is FQNNGV in the germline V gene. The CDR3 loop reads CASSLVTGNNSPLHF. CDR3 coding DNA: TGTGCCAGCAGCTTAGTGACAGGGAATAATTCACCCCTCCACTTT.

This chain connects TRBV5-5 to TRBJ1-2, with 8 nucleotides matching TRBD1. The CDR3 has 15 residues. With V trimmed by 4 bases and J by 8 bases, 13 bases remained unmatched. Germline loops: CDR1 SGHKS, CDR2 YYEKEE (reference sequence). CDR3 coding DNA: TGTGCCAGCAGCCACGACGGACGACAGGGGTCCGGCTACACCTTC. Its protein is CASSHDGRQGSGYTF.

The V and J genes are TRBV7-9 and TRBJ1-6; maybe TRBD1 (6 bases). This CDR3 is built from 15 residues. Trimming pared 2 bases from V and 10 bases from J, leaving 15 bases between. CDR1 and CDR2 from the germline V gene are SEHNR and FQNEAQ (reference sequence). As DNA, the CDR3 is TGTGCCAGCAGCTTATCAGGTCTGGGGGCATCACCCCTCCACTTT. This sequence encodes CASSLSGLGASPLHF.

The chain joins TRBV2 to TRBJ2-3; TRBD2 agrees at 10 bases. Trimming took 2 bases from V and 10 from J; bases not matched to a gene: 9. From germline, CDR1 is SNHLY and CDR2 FYNNEI. This CDR3 is 15 amino acids long. The CDR3 nucleotides read TGTGCCAGCAGTGAATTTACTAGCGGGGCCCCGGCGCAGTATTTT. Protein product: CASSEFTSGAPAQYF.

This chain uses TRBV9 with TRBJ1-1, with D hard to call. The germline V and J ends were trimmed by 4 bases and 4 bases, with 14 bases remaining between them. Germline V gene sequence: CDR1 SGDLS, CDR2 YYNGEE. This CDR3 contains 14 residues. CDR3 sequence (DNA): TGTGCCAGCAGCACTCAGACGGAGAGCACTGAAGCTTTCTTT. As protein: CASSTQTESTEAFF.

The V call is TRBV13, the J call TRBJ2-7; 8 nucleotides align to TRBD2. The V segment lost 0 bases and the J segment 5 bases; nucleotides outside the gene matches: 3. The germline CDR1 and CDR2 sequences are PRHDT and FYEKMQ (reference sequence). CDR3 length: 14 residues. The CDR3 loop reads CASSLGLSGDEQYF. CDR3 nucleotide sequence: TGTGCCAGCAGCTTAGGTCTTAGCGGGGACGAGCAGTACTTC. Supplemented by reference TRBV13 and TRBJ2-7, the full variable domain reads AAGVIQSPRHLIKEKRETATLKCYPIPRHDTVYWYQQGPGQDPQFLISFYEKMQSDKGSIPDRFSAQQFSDYHSELNMSSLELGDSALYFCASSLGLSGDEQYFGPGTRLTVT.

This clone has a single count. The V and J genes are TRBV19 and TRBJ1-1, with 8 bases aligning to TRBD1. The CDR3 has 14 amino acids. Germline CDR1 LNHDA, CDR2 SQIVND (reference sequence). V lost 5 bases to trimming and J lost 11 bases; unmatched junction nucleotides: 13. In DNA form, the CDR3 reads TGTGCCAGTAGTCCTGGGGGAGACAGGGGAGGTGCTTTCTTT. It codes for CASSPGGDRGGAFF. Variable domain in full (rest from reference TRBV19 and TRBJ1-1): DGGITQSPKYLFRKEGQNVTLSCEQNLNHDAMYWYRQDPGQGLRLIYYSQIVNDFQKGDIAEGYSVSREKKESFPLTVTSAQKNPTAFYLCASSPGGDRGGAFFGQGTRLTVV.

This clone was counted once. This chain connects TRBV18 to TRBJ2-7, with TRBD2 matching over 7 bases. The CDR3 is made up of 15 amino acids. The V gene's germline CDR1 is KGHSH and CDR2 LQKENI. V shed 4 bases, J shed 3 bases, and the junction held 9 bases outside the gene matches. The CDR3 DNA sequence: TGTGCCAGCTCACTTGGGGGGGTAACAATCTACGAGCAGTACTTC. Translation gives CASSLGGVTIYEQYF.

This chain uses TRBV13 with TRBJ2-7; 12 nucleotides line up with TRBD2. The CDR3 totals 17 residues. Trimming took 4 bases from V and 5 from J; bases not matched to a gene: 12. Germline V gene data show CDR1 as PRHDT and CDR2 as FYEKMQ (reference sequence). CDR3 DNA sequence: TGTGCCAGCAGCTCAACCGGACTAGCGGGACCCGAGAACGAGCAGTACTTC. As protein: CASSSTGLAGPENEQYF.

The chain joins TRBV14 to TRBJ2-7; 8 bases are shared with TRBD1. Trimming cost V 4 bases and J 0 bases; bases outside gene matches: 8. Germline CDR1 reads SGHDN; CDR2 reads FVKESK. This CDR3 contains 16 residues. The CDR3 here is CASSPIGQGSSYEQYF. The CDR3 nucleotides read TGTGCCAGCAGCCCGATAGGACAGGGCAGCTCCTACGAGCAGTACTTC.

J is TRBJ2-2 and V is TRBV6-5, with D hard to call. Trimming took off 9 bases at V and 6 bases at J, with 11 bases between the two ends. The CDR3 runs to 12 residues. Germline assignment: CDR1 MNHEY and CDR2 SVGAGI. The CDR3 bases are TGTGCCAGTTCTAGATTCCCCGGGGAGCTGTTTTTT. As protein: CASSRFPGELFF.

On this clone: The germline gene is not matched at one end of the junction; a read error may be the cause. The chain is built from TRBV20-1 and TRBJ1-2, with TRBD1 matching over 7 bases. The CDR3 sequence is 10 residues long. CDR1 and CDR2 from the germline V gene are DFQATT and SNEGSKA (reference sequence). CDR3 sequence (DNA): TGCAGTGGAACGAGTGGGACAGAATCTTTC. Amino acid sequence: CSGTSGTESF.

This clone has just one count. The chain uses TRBV4-1 and TRBJ1-2, with 10 bases fitting TRBD1. This CDR3 spans 16 amino acids. Germline assignment: CDR1 MGHRA and CDR2 YSYEKL. V lost 1 base to trimming and J lost 4 bases; unmatched junction nucleotides: 6. The CDR3 DNA reads TGCGCCAGCAGCCAAGTAGCCGGGACAGGGGTCTATGGCTACACCTTC. Translation: CASSQVAGTGVYGYTF.

This clone was detected only a few times. The chain uses TRBV6-1 and TRBJ2-5, with a possible D match to TRBD1 (6 bases). CDR3 length equals 14 residues. The V gene's germline CDR1 is MNHNS and CDR2 SASEGT. V shed 3 bases and J shed 5 bases, with 13 bases lying between them. The CDR3 coding sequence is TGTGCCAGCAGTGAGGGGGCGGTGCTGGAGACCCAGTACTTC. Residues: CASSEGAVLETQYF.

The gene calls are TRBV5-5 and TRBJ2-1, with a tentative D call TRBD2 (6 bases). The length of the CDR3 is 12 residues. Germline V lookup: CDR1 SGHKS, CDR2 YYEKEE (reference sequence). V lost 2 bases and J 10 bases, leaving 10 bases between the germline ends. In nucleotides, the CDR3 is TGTGCCAGCAGCTTTTTAGGAGGGGAGCAGTTCTTC. Protein sequence: CASSFLGGEQFF.

The DNA for the CDR3 is TGCGCCAGCAGCTTGGCCGGGGGAGCGGGGGGGCAAGATACGCAGTATTTT. Translated, it gives CASSLAGGAGGQDTQYF. This chain joins TRBV5-1 and TRBJ2-3; 10 nucleotides align to TRBD2. V dropped 0 bases and J dropped 5; count of bases not matched to a gene: 9. The CDR3 runs 17 residues. Germline V gene data show CDR1 as SGHRS and CDR2 as YFSETQ.

The chain carries TRBV7-9 and TRBJ2-1, with 7 bases identical to TRBD2. This CDR3 has 16 amino acids. Germline values: CDR1 SEHNR, CDR2 FQNEAQ (reference sequence). Trimming took 1 base from V and 7 from J; bases not matched to a gene: 10. This CDR3 reads CASSLVAREIGNEQFF. The CDR3 coding sequence is TGTGCCAGCAGCTTAGTGGCGCGGGAGATCGGGAATGAGCAGTTCTTC. The full variable domain, its missing parts supplied by reference TRBV7-9 and TRBJ2-1, is DTGVSQNPRHKITKRGQNVTFRCDPISEHNRLYWYRQTLGQGPEFLTYFQNEAQLEKSRLLSDRFSAERPKGSFSTLEIQRTEQGDSAMYLCASSLVAREIGNEQFFGPGTRLTVL.

As for this clone: The same CDR3 can be traced to other DNA sequences in this sample. The chain links TRBV4-1 to TRBJ1-5; TRBD1 aligns across 7 bases. With V trimmed by 2 bases and J by 1 base, 5 bases remained unmatched. This CDR3 has 16 amino acids. Germline V gene sequence: CDR1 MGHRA, CDR2 YSYEKL. This chain's CDR3 is CASSQPRQGSNQPQHF. The CDR3 DNA reads TGCGCCAGCAGCCAACCTCGACAGGGAAGCAATCAGCCCCAGCATTTT.

This clone was found a few times. The CDR3 DNA reads as TGTGCCAGCAGCTTGGGACGGGGGAACACTGAAGCTTTCTTT. It specifies CASSLGRGNTEAFF. The J gene is TRBJ1-1, the V gene TRBV5-4; D not certain. Germline lookup yields CDR1 SGHNT and CDR2 YYREEE (reference sequence). The V and J ends lost 0 bases and 1 base respectively, with 7 bases between them. The CDR3 totals 14 residues.